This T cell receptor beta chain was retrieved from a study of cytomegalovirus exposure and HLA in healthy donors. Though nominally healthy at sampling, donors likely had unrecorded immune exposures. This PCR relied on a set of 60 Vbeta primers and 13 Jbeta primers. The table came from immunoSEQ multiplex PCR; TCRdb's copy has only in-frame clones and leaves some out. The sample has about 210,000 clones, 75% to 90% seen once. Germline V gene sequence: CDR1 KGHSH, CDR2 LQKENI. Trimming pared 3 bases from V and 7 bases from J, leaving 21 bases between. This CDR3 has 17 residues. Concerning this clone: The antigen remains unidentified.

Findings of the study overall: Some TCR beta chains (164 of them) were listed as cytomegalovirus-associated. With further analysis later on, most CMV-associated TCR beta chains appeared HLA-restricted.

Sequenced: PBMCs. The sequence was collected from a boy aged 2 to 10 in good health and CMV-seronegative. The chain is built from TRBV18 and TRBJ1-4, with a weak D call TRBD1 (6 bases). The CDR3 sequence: CASSPRPPGDSGEKLFF. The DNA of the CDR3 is TGTGCCAGCTCACCCCGGCCCCCAGGGGATTCAGGTGAAAAACTGTTTTTT.